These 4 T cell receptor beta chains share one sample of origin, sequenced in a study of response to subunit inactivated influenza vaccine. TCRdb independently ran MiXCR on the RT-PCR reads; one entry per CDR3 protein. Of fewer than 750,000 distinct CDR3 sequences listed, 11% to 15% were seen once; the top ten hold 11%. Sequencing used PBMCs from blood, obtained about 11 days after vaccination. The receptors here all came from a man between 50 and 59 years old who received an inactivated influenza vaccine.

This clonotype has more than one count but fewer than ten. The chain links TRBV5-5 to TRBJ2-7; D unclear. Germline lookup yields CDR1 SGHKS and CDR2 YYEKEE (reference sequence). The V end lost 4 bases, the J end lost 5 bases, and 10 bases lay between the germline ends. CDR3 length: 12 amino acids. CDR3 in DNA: TGTGCCAGCAGCGAAGAGTGGGACGAGCAGTACTTC. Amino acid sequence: CASSEEWDEQYF.

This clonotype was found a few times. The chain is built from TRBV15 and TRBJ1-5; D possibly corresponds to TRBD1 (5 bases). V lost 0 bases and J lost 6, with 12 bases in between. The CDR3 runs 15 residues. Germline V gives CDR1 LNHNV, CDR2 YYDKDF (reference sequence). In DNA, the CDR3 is TGTGCCACCAGCAGAGATCCGGGGGGGAGTCAGCCCCAGCATTTT. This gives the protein CATSRDPGGSQPQHF.

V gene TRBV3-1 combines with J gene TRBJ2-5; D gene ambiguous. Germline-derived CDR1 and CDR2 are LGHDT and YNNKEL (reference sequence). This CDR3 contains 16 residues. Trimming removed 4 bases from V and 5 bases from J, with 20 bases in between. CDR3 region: CASSLDLPGLGETQYF. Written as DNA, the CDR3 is TGTGCCAGCAGCCTGGATCTACCGGGCCTTGGGGAGACCCAGTACTTC.

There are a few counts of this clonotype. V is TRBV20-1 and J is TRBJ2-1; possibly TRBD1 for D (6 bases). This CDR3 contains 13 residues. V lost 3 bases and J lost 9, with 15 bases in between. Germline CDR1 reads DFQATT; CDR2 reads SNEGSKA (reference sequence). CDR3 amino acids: CSARSRGRGEQFF. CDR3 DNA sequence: TGCAGTGCTAGGTCTAGGGGCAGGGGTGAGCAGTTCTTC.